This T cell receptor (beta chain) emerged from a study of shared clonotypes between healthy human individuals. Background on the study: The people who gave samples were two women and a few men aged 18 to 49.

Assay used: immunoSEQ multiplex PCR; TCRdb lists only in-frame clones, some missing. Among about 820,000 clones listed, more than 85% were seen once. Naive CD8 cells lacked CD45RO, underwent positive selection for CCR7 and left out terminally differentiated effector memory CD45RA+ cells. The ends were cut back, 5 bases at V and 2 bases at J, with 7 bases in the middle. The CDR3 covers 13 residues. Germline CDR1 LNHDA, CDR2 SQIVND (reference sequence). The sample comprised naive CD8+ T cells sorted from blood. The source of this sequence is a man younger than 45 in good health. The J gene is TRBJ1-5, the V gene TRBV19; no definite D call. The CDR3 reads CASSYQGNQPQHF. The CDR3, as DNA: TGTGCCAGTAGTTATCAGGGCAATCAGCCCCAGCATTTT.